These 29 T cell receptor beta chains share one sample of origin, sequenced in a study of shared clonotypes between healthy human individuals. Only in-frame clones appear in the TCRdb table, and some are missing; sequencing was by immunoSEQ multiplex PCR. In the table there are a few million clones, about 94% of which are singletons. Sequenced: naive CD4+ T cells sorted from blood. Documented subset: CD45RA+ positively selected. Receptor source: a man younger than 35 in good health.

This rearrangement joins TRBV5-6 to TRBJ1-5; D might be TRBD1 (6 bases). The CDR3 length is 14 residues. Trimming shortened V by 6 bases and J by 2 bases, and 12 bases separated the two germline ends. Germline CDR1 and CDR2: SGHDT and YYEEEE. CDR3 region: CASTRGSGNQPQHF. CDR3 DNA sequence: TGTGCCAGCACCAGGGGATCGGGCAATCAGCCCCAGCATTTT.

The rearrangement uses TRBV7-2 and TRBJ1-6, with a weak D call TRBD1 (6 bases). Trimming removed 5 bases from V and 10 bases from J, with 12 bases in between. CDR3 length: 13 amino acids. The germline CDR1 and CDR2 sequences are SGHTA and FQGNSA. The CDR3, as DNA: TGTGCCAGCAGCCCTCGACAGGAGTCACCCCTCCACTTT. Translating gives CASSPRQESPLHF.

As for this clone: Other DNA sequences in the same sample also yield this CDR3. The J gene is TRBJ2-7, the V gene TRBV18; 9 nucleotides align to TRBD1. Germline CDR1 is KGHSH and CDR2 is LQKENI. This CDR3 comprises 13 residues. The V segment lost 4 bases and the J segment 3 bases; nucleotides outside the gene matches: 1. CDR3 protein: CASSRGQGYEQYF. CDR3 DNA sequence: TGTGCCAGCTCACGGGGACAGGGCTACGAGCAGTACTTC.

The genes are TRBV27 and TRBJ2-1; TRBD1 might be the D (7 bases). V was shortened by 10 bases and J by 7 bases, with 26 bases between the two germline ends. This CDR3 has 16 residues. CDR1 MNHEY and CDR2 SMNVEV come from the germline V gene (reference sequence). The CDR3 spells CATTSGGRIRGNEQFF. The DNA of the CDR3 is TGTGCCACCACTTCAGGGGGGAGAATTCGAGGGAATGAGCAGTTCTTC.

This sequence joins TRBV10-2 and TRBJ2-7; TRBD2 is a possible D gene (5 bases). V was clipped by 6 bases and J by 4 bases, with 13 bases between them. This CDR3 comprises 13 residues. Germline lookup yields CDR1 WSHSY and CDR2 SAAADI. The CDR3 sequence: CASRIPSRYEQYF. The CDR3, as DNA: TGCGCCAGCAGAATTCCTAGCCGATACGAGCAGTACTTC.

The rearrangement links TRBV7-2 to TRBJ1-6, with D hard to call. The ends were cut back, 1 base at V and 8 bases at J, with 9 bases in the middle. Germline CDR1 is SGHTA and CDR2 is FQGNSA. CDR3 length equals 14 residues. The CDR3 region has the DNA TGTGCCAGCAGCTTAGAGCCAGCCGATTCACCCCTCCACTTT. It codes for CASSLEPADSPLHF. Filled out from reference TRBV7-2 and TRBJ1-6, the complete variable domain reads GAGVSQSPSNKVTEKGKDVELRCDPISGHTALYWYRQSLGQGLEFLIYFQGNSAPDKSGLPSDRFSAERTGGSVSTLTIQRTQQEDSAVYLCASSLEPADSPLHFGNGTRLTVT.

As DNA, the CDR3 is TGTGCCAGCAGTTTTGGCAGGGGTATAGAAAAACTGTTTTTT. Encoded protein: CASSFGRGIEKLFF. The V gene is TRBV27, the J gene TRBJ1-4, with D perhaps matching TRBD1 (6 bases). The V gene's germline CDR1 is MNHEY and CDR2 SMNVEV (reference sequence). V lost 3 bases and J lost 8, with 13 bases in between. The CDR3 sequence is 14 residues long. Using reference TRBV27 and TRBJ1-4 for the parts outside the CDR3, the full variable domain is EAQVTQNPRYLITVTGKKLTVTCSQNMNHEYMSWYRQDPGLGLRQIYYSMNVEVTDKGDVPEGYKVSRKEKRNFPLILESPSPNQTSLYFCASSFGRGIEKLFFGSGTQLSVL.

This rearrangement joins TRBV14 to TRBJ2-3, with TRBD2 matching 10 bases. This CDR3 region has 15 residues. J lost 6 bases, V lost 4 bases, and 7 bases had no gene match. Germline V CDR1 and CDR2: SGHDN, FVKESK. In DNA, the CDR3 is TGTGCCAGCAGCCTTAAGGTAGCGGGGGGTGATACGCAGTATTTT. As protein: CASSLKVAGGDTQYF.

The CDR3 sequence: CASSLIPEGSNSPLHF. CDR3 sequence (DNA): TGTGCCAGCAGCTTAATTCCGGAGGGGTCGAATTCACCCCTCCACTTT. This sequence joins TRBV11-2 and TRBJ1-6; the D gene is possibly TRBD1 (5 bases). Germline V gene lookup returns CDR1 SGHAT and CDR2 FQNNGV. The CDR3 totals 16 residues. Trimming left V 2 bases short and J 7 bases short, with 15 bases between.

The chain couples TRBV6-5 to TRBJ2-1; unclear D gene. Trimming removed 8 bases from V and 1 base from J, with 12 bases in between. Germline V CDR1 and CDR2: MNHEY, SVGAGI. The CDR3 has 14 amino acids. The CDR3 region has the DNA TGTGCCAGCCGCCCGGCGCTTTCCTACAATGAGCAGTTCTTC. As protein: CASRPALSYNEQFF.

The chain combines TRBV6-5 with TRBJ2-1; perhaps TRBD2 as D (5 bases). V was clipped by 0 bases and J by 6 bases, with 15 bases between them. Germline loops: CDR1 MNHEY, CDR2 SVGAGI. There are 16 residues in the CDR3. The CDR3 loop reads CASSYSGGWVRNEQFF. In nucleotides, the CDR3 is TGTGCCAGCAGTTACTCCGGAGGTTGGGTCCGCAATGAGCAGTTCTTC.

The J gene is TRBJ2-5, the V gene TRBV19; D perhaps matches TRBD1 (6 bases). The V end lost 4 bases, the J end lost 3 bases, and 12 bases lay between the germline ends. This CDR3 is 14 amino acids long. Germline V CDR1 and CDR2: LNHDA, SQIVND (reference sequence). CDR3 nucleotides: TGTGCCAGTAGTAACCGGGACACCGAAGAGACCCAGTACTTC. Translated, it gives CASSNRDTEETQYF.

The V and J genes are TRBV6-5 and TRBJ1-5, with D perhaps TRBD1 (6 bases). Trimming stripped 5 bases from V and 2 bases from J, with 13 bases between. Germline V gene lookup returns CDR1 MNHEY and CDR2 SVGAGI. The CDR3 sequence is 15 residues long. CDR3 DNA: TGTGCCAGCAGTCCGCGGACAGCCGGCAATCAGCCCCAGCATTTT. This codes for CASSPRTAGNQPQHF.

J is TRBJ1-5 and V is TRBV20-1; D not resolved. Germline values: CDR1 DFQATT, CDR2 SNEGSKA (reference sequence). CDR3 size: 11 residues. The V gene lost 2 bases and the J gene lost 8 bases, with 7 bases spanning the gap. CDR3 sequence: CSARSGEPQHF. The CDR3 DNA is TGCAGTGCTAGATCGGGAGAGCCCCAGCATTTT.

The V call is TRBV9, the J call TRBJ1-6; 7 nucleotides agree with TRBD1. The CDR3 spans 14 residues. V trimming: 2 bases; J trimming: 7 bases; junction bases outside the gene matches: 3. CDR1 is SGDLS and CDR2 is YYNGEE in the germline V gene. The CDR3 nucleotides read TGTGCCAGCAGCGTCACAGGGGACAATTCACCCCTCCACTTT. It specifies CASSVTGDNSPLHF.

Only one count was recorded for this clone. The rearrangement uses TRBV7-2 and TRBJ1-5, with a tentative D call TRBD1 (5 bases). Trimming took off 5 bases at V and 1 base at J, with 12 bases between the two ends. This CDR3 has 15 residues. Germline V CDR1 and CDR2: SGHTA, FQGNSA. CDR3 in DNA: TGTGCCAGCAGCCAGGGCGGAAAGAGCAATCAGCCCCAGCATTTT. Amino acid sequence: CASSQGGKSNQPQHF.

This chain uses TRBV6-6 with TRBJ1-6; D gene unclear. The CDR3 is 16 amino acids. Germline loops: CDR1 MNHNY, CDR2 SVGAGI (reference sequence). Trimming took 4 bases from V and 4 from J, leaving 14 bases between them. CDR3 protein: CASSFLLNLYNSPLHF. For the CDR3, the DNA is TGTGCCAGCAGTTTCCTCTTGAACCTTTATAATTCACCCCTCCACTTT.

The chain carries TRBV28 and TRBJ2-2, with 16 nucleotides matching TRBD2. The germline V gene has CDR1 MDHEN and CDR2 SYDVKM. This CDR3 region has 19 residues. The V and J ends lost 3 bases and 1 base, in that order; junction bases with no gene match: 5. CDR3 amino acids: CASSFAGLAGGRNTGELFF. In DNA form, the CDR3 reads TGTGCCAGCAGTTTCGCGGGACTAGCGGGAGGGCGGAACACCGGGGAGCTGTTTTTT.

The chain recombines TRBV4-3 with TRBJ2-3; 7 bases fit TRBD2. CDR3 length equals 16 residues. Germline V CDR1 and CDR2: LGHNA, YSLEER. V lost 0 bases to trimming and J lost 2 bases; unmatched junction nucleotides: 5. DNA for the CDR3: TGCGCCAGCAGCCAAGAGGGAGGGAGGGTCACAGATACGCAGTATTTT. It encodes CASSQEGGRVTDTQYF.

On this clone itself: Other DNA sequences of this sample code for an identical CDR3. This CDR3 reads CASSSQENTEAFF. The DNA for the CDR3 is TGTGCCAGCAGCTCACAGGAAAACACTGAAGCTTTCTTT. The chain is built from TRBV7-3 and TRBJ1-1, with D perhaps matching TRBD1 (5 bases). Germline V lookup: CDR1 SGHTA, CDR2 FQGTGA. This CDR3 spans 13 amino acids. Between the trimmed V and J ends, which lost 4 bases and 2 bases, there was a span of 8 bases.

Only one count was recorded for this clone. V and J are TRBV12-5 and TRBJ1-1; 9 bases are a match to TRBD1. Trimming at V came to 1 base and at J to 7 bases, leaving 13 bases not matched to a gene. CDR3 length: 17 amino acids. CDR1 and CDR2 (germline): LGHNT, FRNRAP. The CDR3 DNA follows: TGTGCTAGTGGTTTGGCCGGAGGTACAGGGGGCTTAGGTGAAGCTTTCTTT. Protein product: CASGLAGGTGGLGEAFF.

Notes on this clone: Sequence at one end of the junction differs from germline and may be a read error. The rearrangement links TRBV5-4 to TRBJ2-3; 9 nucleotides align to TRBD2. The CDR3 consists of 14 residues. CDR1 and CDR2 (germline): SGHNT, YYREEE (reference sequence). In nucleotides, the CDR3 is TGTGCCAGCAGCGCGGGGACTAGCAGAGATACGCAGTATTTT. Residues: CASSAGTSRDTQYF.

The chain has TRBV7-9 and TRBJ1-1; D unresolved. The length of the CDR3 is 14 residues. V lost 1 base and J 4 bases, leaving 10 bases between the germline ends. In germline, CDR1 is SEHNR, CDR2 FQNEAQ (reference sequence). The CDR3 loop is CASSLVVQPTEAFF. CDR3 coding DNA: TGTGCCAGCAGCTTAGTGGTACAGCCCACTGAAGCTTTCTTT.

The CDR3 region has the DNA TGTGCCAGCAGTCCAACTAGCGGGAGCTCCTACGAGCAGTACTTC. This codes for CASSPTSGSSYEQYF. The chain recombines TRBV27 with TRBJ2-7, with 11 bases that match TRBD2. CDR3 length: 15 residues. CDR1 and CDR2 from the germline V gene are MNHEY and SMNVEV (reference sequence). Germline trimming cut 5 bases from V and 0 bases from J; bases unmatched to any gene: 3.

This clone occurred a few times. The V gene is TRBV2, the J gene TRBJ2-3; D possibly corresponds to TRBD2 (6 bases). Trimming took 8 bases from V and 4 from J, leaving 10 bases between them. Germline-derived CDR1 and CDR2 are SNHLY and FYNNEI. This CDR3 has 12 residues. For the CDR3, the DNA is TGTGCCAGCCAGGCGGGGCCAGATACGCAGTATTTT. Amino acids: CASQAGPDTQYF.

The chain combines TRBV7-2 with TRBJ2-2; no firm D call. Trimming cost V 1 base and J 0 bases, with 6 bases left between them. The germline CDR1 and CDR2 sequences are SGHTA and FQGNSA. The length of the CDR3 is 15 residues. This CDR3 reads CASSLVLTNTGELFF. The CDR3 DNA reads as TGTGCCAGCAGCTTAGTACTTACGAACACCGGGGAGCTGTTTTTT.

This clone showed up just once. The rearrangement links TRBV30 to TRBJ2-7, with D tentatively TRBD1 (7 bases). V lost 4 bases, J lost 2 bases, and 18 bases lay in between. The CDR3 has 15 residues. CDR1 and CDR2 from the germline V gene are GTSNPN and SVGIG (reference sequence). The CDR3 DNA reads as TGTGCCTGGAAGGGGCAGGGGGACTCCCCCTACGAGCAGTACTTC. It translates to CAWKGQGDSPYEQYF.

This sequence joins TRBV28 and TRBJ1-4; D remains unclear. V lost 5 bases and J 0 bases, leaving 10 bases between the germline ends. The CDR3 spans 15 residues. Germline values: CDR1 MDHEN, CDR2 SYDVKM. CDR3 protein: CASSQRVATNEKLFF. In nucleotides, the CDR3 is TGTGCCAGCAGTCAAAGGGTTGCAACTAATGAAAAACTGTTTTTT.

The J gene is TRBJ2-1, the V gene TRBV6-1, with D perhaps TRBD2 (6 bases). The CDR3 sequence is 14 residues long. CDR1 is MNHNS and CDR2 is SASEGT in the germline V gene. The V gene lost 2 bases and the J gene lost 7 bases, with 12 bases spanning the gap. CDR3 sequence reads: CASSEPGRGNEQFF. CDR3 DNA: TGTGCCAGCAGTGAACCCGGGAGAGGAAATGAGCAGTTCTTC.